Presented here are 18 T cell receptor beta chains from one specimen sequenced in a study of T cells expressing NK-cell markers. TCRdb reprocessed the 5' RACE reads and reports one entry per CDR3 protein, with no DNA. The sample totals some 280,000 distinct CDR3 sequences. The material sequenced was blood T cells: a sorted CD56 or NKG2C T cell subset, CD4+ or CD8+ T cells, or bulk PBMC T cells (not recorded which). The receptors were gathered from a man aged 18 to 35 in good health.

This chain links TRBV19 with TRBJ2-1; absent DNA, TCRdb's TRBD1 call cannot be checked. Germline CDR1 LNHDA, CDR2 SQIVND (reference sequence). The CDR3 spans 14 residues. The CDR3 reads CASSGNRDYNEQFF.

The chain couples TRBV11-2 to TRBJ2-1; TCRdb calls TRBD2, which cannot be checked without DNA. This CDR3 has 16 amino acids. Looked up from germline, CDR1 is SGHAT and CDR2 is FQNNGV. This CDR3 is CASIHFGASVNNEQFF.

The chain uses TRBV29-1 and TRBJ2-5; TCRdb's D call, TRBD1, is unchecked because there is no DNA. CDR1 is SQVTM and CDR2 is ANQGSEA in the germline V gene. The CDR3 consists of 13 residues. The CDR3 sequence is CSVSSGGWETQYF.

This chain uses TRBV5-1 with TRBJ2-1; checking the TCRdb D call of TRBD2 is not possible without DNA. From germline, CDR1 is SGHRS and CDR2 YFSETQ. This CDR3 contains 14 residues. The CDR3 loop reads CASSLEGLYNEQFF.

The chain uses TRBV24-1 and TRBJ2-1; lacking DNA, the TRBD1 call made by TCRdb goes unchecked. CDR1 and CDR2 from the germline V gene are KGHDR and SFDVKD. The CDR3 covers 13 residues. CDR3 region: CATSDLTGIEQFF.

The chain employs TRBV7-2 and TRBJ2-4; the TCRdb D gene call, TRBD2, has no DNA to confirm it. This CDR3 has 18 residues. Germline CDR1 reads SGHTA; CDR2 reads FQGNSA. CDR3 sequence: CASSFSSAGGQAKNIQYF.

The chain carries TRBV20-1 and TRBJ2-1; TCRdb gives TRBD1 as the D gene, but with no DNA this cannot be confirmed. Germline V gives CDR1 DFQATT, CDR2 SNEGSKA (reference sequence). This CDR3 region has 12 residues. The CDR3 spells CSARDYWGDQFF.

This rearrangement joins TRBV12-3 or TRBV12-4 to TRBJ1-1; the D gene TCRdb calls, TRBD1, cannot be checked with no DNA. The CDR3 sequence is 15 residues long. The CDR3 loop is CASSARPGQGTEAFF.

J is TRBJ1-5 and V is TRBV12-3 or TRBV12-4; the TCRdb call, TRBD1, lacks DNA for checking. The length of the CDR3 is 16 residues. This chain's CDR3 is CASSDRTGYGNQPQHF.

V and J are TRBV18 and TRBJ1-4; TCRdb outputs TRBD1, but without DNA this stays unchecked. The V gene's germline CDR1 is KGHSH and CDR2 LQKENI. There are 16 residues in the CDR3. The CDR3 reads CASSPGRQGTNEKLFF.

The chain employs TRBV5-6 and TRBJ2-2; the D call of TRBD1 rests on TCRdb alone, since no DNA is present to check it. Looked up from germline, CDR1 is SGHDT and CDR2 is YYEEEE. The CDR3 is 15 residues long. CDR3 sequence reads: CASSFSPRFGGELFF.

The J gene is TRBJ1-1, the V gene TRBV5-1; TCRdb selects TRBD1, and the lack of DNA leaves this call unchecked. In germline, CDR1 is SGHRS, CDR2 YFSETQ. This CDR3 has 15 residues. The CDR3 reads CASSETGLMNTEAFF.

The J gene is TRBJ2-1, the V gene TRBV27; with no DNA, the TCRdb D assignment of TRBD1 cannot be verified. Germline V gene sequence: CDR1 MNHEY, CDR2 SMNVEV (reference sequence). The CDR3 consists of 14 residues. The chain's CDR3 is CASSSRGRYNEQFF.

This sequence joins TRBV20-1 and TRBJ2-3; the TCRdb call, TRBD2, lacks DNA for checking. CDR3 size: 14 residues. Germline V CDR1 and CDR2: DFQATT, SNEGSKA (reference sequence). The chain's CDR3 is CSWLAGGGTDTQYF.

The gene calls are TRBV5-5 and TRBJ2-1; there is no DNA to check the TCRdb D call of TRBD2. Germline CDR1 and CDR2: SGHKS and YYEKEE (reference sequence). The CDR3 length is 16 residues. This chain's CDR3 is CASSVVSPGWDNEQFF.

The CDR3 loop is CASSLTAEPPGVSQYF. The gene calls are TRBV5-1 and TRBJ2-5; TCRdb's D call of TRBD1 is untestable without DNA. This CDR3 spans 16 amino acids. Per germline, CDR1 SGHRS and CDR2 YFSETQ. Complete variable domain (other parts from reference TRBV5-1 and TRBJ2-5): KAGVTQTPRYLIKTRGQQVTLSCSPISGHRSVSWYQQTPGQGLQFLFEYFSETQRNKGNFPGRFSGRQFSNSRSEMNVSTLELGDSALYLCASSLTAEPPGVSQYFGPGTRLLVL.

The V and J genes are TRBV5-4 and TRBJ2-3; without DNA, the TCRdb call of TRBD2 cannot be checked. Germline-derived CDR1 and CDR2 are SGHNT and YYREEE (reference sequence). This CDR3 comprises 15 residues. CDR3 protein: CASSLNAGTRNTQYF.

This chain uses TRBV6-1 with TRBJ2-7; checking the TCRdb D call of TRBD2 is not possible without DNA. The CDR3 has 14 amino acids. Germline loops: CDR1 MNHNS, CDR2 SASEGT. The CDR3 here is CASSAEGTYYEQYF.